Sequencing of this TCR beta chain was carried out in a study of shared clonotypes between healthy human individuals. The run depth of the assay was deep. Clones were read by immunoSEQ multiplex PCR, and TCRdb kept only the in-frame ones, dropping some. The data contain 2 million to 2.5 million clones, 85% to 95% of them singletons. The V end lost 1 base, the J end lost 3 bases, and 8 bases lay between the germline ends. The length of the CDR3 is 15 residues. Germline CDR1 and CDR2: SGDLS and YYNGEE. The chain employs TRBV9 and TRBJ2-6; no firm D call. Sequencing input: naive CD4+ T cells sorted from blood. Subset specified: CD45RA+ positively selected. The TCR sequence derives from a man aged 18 to 29 in good health. CDR3: CASSVLGNGANVLTF. CDR3 in DNA: TGTGCCAGCAGCGTACTAGGGAATGGGGCCAACGTCCTGACTTTC.